These 27 T cell receptor beta chains came from one sample sequenced in a study of identifying expanded T cells in peripheral blood. Profiled with immunoSEQ multiplex PCR; TCRdb holds only in-frame clones, not every one. Of approximately 100,000 clones in the sample, 85% to 90% were seen once. Material: blood. These receptors all come from a person aged 18-70 years in good health.

This chain connects TRBV7-9 to TRBJ2-2; weak D call: TRBD1 (5 bases). The V gene's germline CDR1 is SEHNR and CDR2 FQNEAQ (reference sequence). With 5 bases removed from V and 5 bases from J, the gap between germline ends came to 9 bases. The CDR3 length is 13 residues. CDR3: CASSPQGTGELFF. CDR3 sequence (DNA): TGTGCCAGCAGCCCTCAGGGTACCGGGGAGCTGTTTTTT.

The rearrangement uses TRBV5-1 and TRBJ1-1; D uncertain. V shed 5 bases and J shed 1 base, with 9 bases lying between them. Germline V gives CDR1 SGHRS, CDR2 YFSETQ. The CDR3 spans 13 residues. The CDR3: CASSGFSNTEAFF. The CDR3 DNA reads TGCGCCAGCAGTGGTTTTTCGAACACTGAAGCTTTCTTT.

The gene calls are TRBV6-1 and TRBJ1-5, with D perhaps TRBD1 (5 bases). CDR1 MNHNS and CDR2 SASEGT come from the germline V gene. This CDR3 has 15 residues. V lost 1 base and J lost 3, with 10 bases in between. This CDR3 reads CASSEGAGTNQPQHF. In DNA, the CDR3 is TGTGCCAGCAGTGAAGGAGCAGGGACCAATCAGCCCCAGCATTTT.

The chain carries TRBV7-2 and TRBJ1-2, with TRBD1 as a possible D gene (6 bases). Germline CDR1 is SGHTA and CDR2 is FQGNSA. The ends were cut back, 5 bases at V and 8 bases at J, with 15 bases in the middle. CDR3 length: 13 amino acids. This CDR3 reads CASSPVGGWGYTF. The CDR3 nucleotides read TGTGCCAGCAGCCCGGTCGGGGGCTGGGGCTACACCTTC.

The V and J genes are TRBV2 and TRBJ2-3; TRBD2 might be the D (5 bases). The CDR3 extends over 13 amino acids. Trimming shortened V by 8 bases and J by 3 bases, and 12 bases separated the two germline ends. Germline CDR1 is SNHLY and CDR2 is FYNNEI. CDR3 DNA sequence: TGTGCCAGCTTTGGGGAGCGAACAGATACGCAGTATTTT. Its translation: CASFGERTDTQYF.

This sequence joins TRBV7-9 and TRBJ1-5, with a weak D call TRBD1 (6 bases). CDR3 length: 15 residues. CDR1 is SEHNR, CDR2 FQNEAQ, per germline (reference sequence). Trimming took off 4 bases at V and 5 bases at J, with 15 bases between the two ends. CDR3 in DNA: TGTGCCAGCAGCTCCCACAGGGCCGGAGATCAGCCCCAGCATTTT. Translating it yields CASSSHRAGDQPQHF. The full variable domain, with the rest looked up from reference TRBV7-9 and TRBJ1-5, is DTGVSQNPRHKITKRGQNVTFRCDPISEHNRLYWYRQTLGQGPEFLTYFQNEAQLEKSRLLSDRFSAERPKGSFSTLEIQRTEQGDSAMYLCASSSHRAGDQPQHFGDGTRLSIL.

This clone was picked up one time. J is TRBJ2-5 and V is TRBV27, with D possibly being TRBD1 (5 bases). From germline, CDR1 is MNHEY and CDR2 SMNVEV (reference sequence). The CDR3 is made up of 13 amino acids. V was trimmed by 4 bases and J by 2 bases, leaving 8 bases between them. DNA for the CDR3: TGTGCCAGCAGTTCCGACAGTCAAGAGACCCAGTACTTC. Translating gives CASSSDSQETQYF.

This chain links TRBV27 with TRBJ1-3, with a tentative D call TRBD1 (5 bases). Germline CDR1 is MNHEY and CDR2 is SMNVEV (reference sequence). Trimming removed 7 bases from V and 1 base from J, with 17 bases in between. The CDR3 totals 16 residues. The CDR3 reads CASKATPGRSGNTIYF. CDR3 nucleotides: TGTGCCAGCAAGGCAACCCCGGGACGATCTGGAAACACCATATATTTT.

This clone was recorded a few times. The CDR3 spells CASGQGSYGYTF. Here the CDR3 DNA reads TGTGCCAGTGGGCAGGGGAGCTATGGCTACACCTTC. The chain has TRBV5-6 and TRBJ1-2; maybe TRBD1 (6 bases). Germline CDR1 SGHDT, CDR2 YYEEEE. The CDR3 length is 12 residues. V dropped 8 bases and J dropped 4 bases, with 12 bases sitting between them. Looking up the rest from reference TRBV5-6 and TRBJ1-2 gives the full variable domain: DAGVTQSPTHLIKTRGQQVTLRCSPKSGHDTVSWYQQALGQGPQFIFQYYEEEERQRGNFPDRFSGHQFPNYSSELNVNALLLGDSALYLCASGQGSYGYTFGSGTRLTVV.

V and J are TRBV10-3 and TRBJ1-4; the D is unclear. The CDR3 spans 12 residues. V shed 3 bases and J shed 10 bases, with 9 bases lying between them. Looked up from germline, CDR1 is ENHRY and CDR2 is SYGVKD. The CDR3 DNA sequence: TGTGCCATCAGTGACGGTGGTGGAAAACTGTTTTTT. Its protein product is CAISDGGGKLFF.

V is TRBV7-9 and J is TRBJ2-7, with TRBD1 identical over 7 bases. The CDR3 has 15 amino acids. After removal of 3 bases from V and 7 bases from J, the junction contained 12 bases not matched to a gene. Looked up from germline, CDR1 is SEHNR and CDR2 is FQNEAQ (reference sequence). As DNA, the CDR3 is TGTGCCAGCAGCTTTCGGGACAGTACATCTAGGGAGCAGTACTTC. It yields the protein CASSFRDSTSREQYF. The full variable domain, rest sourced from reference TRBV7-9 and TRBJ2-7, is DTGVSQNPRHKITKRGQNVTFRCDPISEHNRLYWYRQTLGQGPEFLTYFQNEAQLEKSRLLSDRFSAERPKGSFSTLEIQRTEQGDSAMYLCASSFRDSTSREQYFGPGTRLTVT.

The genes are TRBV6-5 and TRBJ1-3; D is unresolved. Germline V lookup: CDR1 MNHEY, CDR2 SVGAGI. V was clipped by 5 bases and J by 0 bases, with 8 bases between them. The CDR3 is 14 amino acids. The CDR3 region has the DNA TGTGCCAGCAGTGGACTTTACTCTGGAAACACCATATATTTT. Translating it yields CASSGLYSGNTIYF.

The chain recombines TRBV6-6 with TRBJ2-1, with 8 positions matching TRBD2. V trimming: 0 bases; J trimming: 10 bases; junction bases outside the gene matches: 8. The germline V gene encodes CDR1 MNHNY and CDR2 SVGAGI (reference sequence). CDR3 size: 15 residues. This CDR3 is CASSYSTGGVSEQFF. The CDR3 nucleotides are TGTGCCAGCAGTTACTCCACGGGGGGGGTATCCGAGCAGTTCTTC.

This chain links TRBV9 with TRBJ2-1; 7 bases agree with TRBD2. The germline CDR1 and CDR2 sequences are SGDLS and YYNGEE. The CDR3 runs 14 residues. V was clipped by 2 bases and J by 7 bases; unmatched bases: 6. The CDR3 reads CASSVRDGRNEQFF. The CDR3 DNA is TGTGCCAGCAGCGTCCGGGACGGGAGGAATGAGCAGTTCTTC.

This chain joins TRBV19 and TRBJ1-5, with D possibly TRBD1 on 5 matching bases. Trimming removed 0 bases at V and 6 bases at J, with 12 bases between. The CDR3 has 15 residues. CDR1 and CDR2 (germline): LNHDA, SQIVND (reference sequence). As DNA, the CDR3 is TGTGCCAGTAGTATAGATCCGGGAGGGGCTCAGCCCCAGCATTTT. Encoded protein: CASSIDPGGAQPQHF.

Notes on this clone: The same CDR3 is also encoded by other DNA sequences in this sample. J is TRBJ2-7 and V is TRBV19; weak D call: TRBD2 (7 bases). Germline V gene sequence: CDR1 LNHDA, CDR2 SQIVND (reference sequence). This CDR3 has 13 residues. Deletions cut 3 bases from V and 7 bases from J, with 13 bases between. The CDR3 protein is CASSIGGAMEQYF. In DNA form, the CDR3 reads TGTGCCAGTAGTATTGGGGGGGCCATGGAGCAGTACTTC.

The chain combines TRBV2 with TRBJ2-5; D remains unclear. CDR3 length: 11 residues. V was clipped by 3 bases and J by 1 base, with 0 bases between them. Germline V gene lookup returns CDR1 SNHLY and CDR2 FYNNEI. CDR3 in DNA: TGTGCCAGCAGTGACCAAGAGACCCAGTACTTC. It codes for CASSDQETQYF.

The gene calls are TRBV18 and TRBJ2-7; TRBD1 might be the D (5 bases). The V gene lost 0 bases and the J gene lost 5 bases, with 17 bases spanning the gap. This CDR3 region has 16 residues. Per germline, CDR1 KGHSH and CDR2 LQKENI. The CDR3 coding sequence is TGTGCCAGCTCACCACCGGTGACCCAGGGAAAGAACGAGCAGTACTTC. It encodes CASSPPVTQGKNEQYF.

The chain couples TRBV14 to TRBJ2-1; possible D gene TRBD2, 5 bases. Looked up from germline, CDR1 is SGHDN and CDR2 is FVKESK. The CDR3 spans 14 residues. Trimming removed 1 base at V and 10 bases at J, with 14 bases between. CDR3 nucleotide sequence: TGTGCCAGCAGCCAAGTAACCAGCGGCCCCGAGCAGTTCTTC. This sequence encodes CASSQVTSGPEQFF.

The rearrangement joins TRBV5-1 to TRBJ2-5, with D unresolved. The J call may not be correct, given that the DNA end is closer to TRBJ2-7. CDR3 length: 15 amino acids. CDR1 is SGHRS and CDR2 is YFSETQ in the germline V gene. The CDR3 sequence: CASSLVPGISYEQYF. CDR3 bases: TGCGCCAGCAGCTTGGTTCCAGGTATCTCCTACGAGCAGTACTTC.

The genes are TRBV7-9 and TRBJ2-1, with 9 bases matching TRBD2. Germline trimming cut 5 bases from V and 6 bases from J; bases unmatched to any gene: 17. CDR1 SEHNR and CDR2 FQNEAQ come from the germline V gene (reference sequence). This CDR3 is built from 18 residues. The CDR3 nucleotides read TGTGCCAGCAGCAAACCCGCCGTCCGAGCGGGGGGCTTCAATGAGCAGTTCTTC. This gives the protein CASSKPAVRAGGFNEQFF. The full variable domain, its missing parts supplied by reference TRBV7-9 and TRBJ2-1, is DTGVSQNPRHKITKRGQNVTFRCDPISEHNRLYWYRQTLGQGPEFLTYFQNEAQLEKSRLLSDRFSAERPKGSFSTLEIQRTEQGDSAMYLCASSKPAVRAGGFNEQFFGPGTRLTVL.

The chain joins TRBV9 to TRBJ2-3; no clear D. This CDR3 has 11 amino acids. CDR1 is SGDLS and CDR2 is YYNGEE in the germline V gene. The V end was cut by 0 bases, the J end by 6 bases, with 2 bases between. CDR3 nucleotides: TGTGCCAGCAGCGTAGGGGATACGCAGTATTTT. Translation: CASSVGDTQYF.

The chain recombines TRBV5-1 with TRBJ1-4, with 7 bases aligning to TRBD1. This CDR3 spans 15 amino acids. CDR1 is SGHRS, CDR2 YFSETQ, per germline. With 2 bases clipped from V and 2 bases from J, the junction kept 3 bases outside the gene matches. The CDR3 bases are TGCGCCAGCAGCTTTGGAGGGGGCACTAATGAAAAACTGTTTTTT. Translating gives CASSFGGGTNEKLFF.

CDR3 loop: CASSLTGGTNEKLFF. CDR3 bases: TGTGCCAGCAGTTTGACAGGGGGCACTAATGAAAAACTGTTTTTT. This chain links TRBV2 with TRBJ1-4; TRBD1 matches 10 bases. CDR1 and CDR2 from the germline V gene are SNHLY and FYNNEI. This CDR3 contains 15 residues. Germline trimming cut 5 bases from V and 2 bases from J; bases unmatched to any gene: 2.

The chain is built from TRBV27 and TRBJ2-2; D possibly corresponds to TRBD1 (5 bases). The germline V gene encodes CDR1 MNHEY and CDR2 SMNVEV (reference sequence). V was cut by 6 bases and J by 4 bases, with 9 bases left in between. CDR3 size: 13 residues. CDR3 in amino acids: CASRPGITGELFF. The DNA of the CDR3 is TGTGCCAGCAGGCCAGGGATCACCGGGGAGCTGTTTTTT.

The V gene is TRBV5-1, the J gene TRBJ2-3; D gene unclear. In germline, CDR1 is SGHRS, CDR2 YFSETQ. V dropped 0 bases and J dropped 5 bases, with 4 bases sitting between them. The CDR3 extends over 12 amino acids. Written as DNA, the CDR3 is TGCGCCAGCAGCTTGGGACTAGATACGCAGTATTTT. Amino acids: CASSLGLDTQYF. The full variable domain, rest sourced from reference TRBV5-1 and TRBJ2-3, is KAGVTQTPRYLIKTRGQQVTLSCSPISGHRSVSWYQQTPGQGLQFLFEYFSETQRNKGNFPGRFSGRQFSNSRSEMNVSTLELGDSALYLCASSLGLDTQYFGPGTRLTVL.

V and J are TRBV7-3 and TRBJ2-1; the match to TRBD2 covers 9 bases. Losses at the gene ends were 3 bases for V and 9 bases for J; bases not matched to a gene: 6. Germline CDR1 and CDR2: SGHTA and FQGTGA. The CDR3 is 14 amino acids. The CDR3: CASSLTSGRREQFF. CDR3 DNA sequence: TGTGCCAGCAGCTTGACCAGCGGGAGGCGTGAGCAGTTCTTC.